This TCR beta chain originates from a study of cytomegalovirus exposure and HLA in healthy donors. Findings and limits, study-wide: The majority of CMV-associated TCR beta chains were reported as apparently HLA-restricted in a later analysis. V segments that were indistinguishable, TRBV6-2 and TRBV6-3 among them, were omitted from analysis. Segments of the TCR beta V type were, in most cases, productive about 87% or about 30% of the time in an earlier analysis.

V lost 2 bases and J lost 3, with 10 bases in between. From germline, CDR1 is SNHLY and CDR2 FYNNEI. The CDR3 length is 14 residues. PCR involved 60 Vbeta and 13 Jbeta primers. Sequencing used immunoSEQ multiplex PCR; TCRdb keeps in-frame clones, though not all of them. The repertoire holds some 92,000 clones, with around 75% as singletons. Note on this clone: Antigen specificity is unknown.

The receptor was derived from a man between 18 and 29 years old in good health and CMV-seropositive. This chain links TRBV2 with TRBJ1-1; D is ambiguous. Sequencing was performed on PBMCs. The CDR3 here is CASSELDGDTEAFF. The CDR3 DNA reads as TGTGCCAGCAGTGAATTGGACGGGGACACTGAAGCTTTCTTT.